The source of this T cell receptor beta chain is a study of blood T cell repertoires in COVID-19. The table came from immunoSEQ multiplex PCR; TCRdb's copy has only in-frame clones and leaves some out. Seen here are roughly 290,000 clones, 90% observed once, and the top ten hold 1.7%. Grouping used clinical history reported by participants in a survey and questionnaire. This CDR3 comprises 13 residues. V lost 0 bases and J lost 5, with 11 bases in between. CDR1 is GTSNPN and CDR2 is SVGIG in the germline V gene (reference sequence). The sequenced material came from PBMCs or T cells enriched from blood (not recorded which). The chain has TRBV30 and TRBJ2-7; D is unresolved. The TCR was taken from a woman younger than 35 with acute COVID-19. The CDR3 region is CAWSVEYPDEQYF. CDR3 in DNA: TGTGCCTGGAGTGTAGAGTATCCGGACGAGCAGTACTTC.